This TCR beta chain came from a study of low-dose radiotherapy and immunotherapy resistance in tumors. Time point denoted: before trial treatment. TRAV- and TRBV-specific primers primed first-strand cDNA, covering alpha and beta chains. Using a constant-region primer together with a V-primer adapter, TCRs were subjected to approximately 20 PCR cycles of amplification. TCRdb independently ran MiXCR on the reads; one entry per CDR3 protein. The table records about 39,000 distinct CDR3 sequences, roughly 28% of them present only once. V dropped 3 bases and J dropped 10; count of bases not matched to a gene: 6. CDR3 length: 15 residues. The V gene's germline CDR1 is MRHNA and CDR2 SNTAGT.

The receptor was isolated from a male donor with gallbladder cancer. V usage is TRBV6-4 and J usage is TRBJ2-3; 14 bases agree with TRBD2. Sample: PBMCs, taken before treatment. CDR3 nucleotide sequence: TGTGCCAGCAGTGAAGTTGGGACTAGCGGGAGCGCGCAGTATTTT. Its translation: CASSEVGTSGSAQYF.